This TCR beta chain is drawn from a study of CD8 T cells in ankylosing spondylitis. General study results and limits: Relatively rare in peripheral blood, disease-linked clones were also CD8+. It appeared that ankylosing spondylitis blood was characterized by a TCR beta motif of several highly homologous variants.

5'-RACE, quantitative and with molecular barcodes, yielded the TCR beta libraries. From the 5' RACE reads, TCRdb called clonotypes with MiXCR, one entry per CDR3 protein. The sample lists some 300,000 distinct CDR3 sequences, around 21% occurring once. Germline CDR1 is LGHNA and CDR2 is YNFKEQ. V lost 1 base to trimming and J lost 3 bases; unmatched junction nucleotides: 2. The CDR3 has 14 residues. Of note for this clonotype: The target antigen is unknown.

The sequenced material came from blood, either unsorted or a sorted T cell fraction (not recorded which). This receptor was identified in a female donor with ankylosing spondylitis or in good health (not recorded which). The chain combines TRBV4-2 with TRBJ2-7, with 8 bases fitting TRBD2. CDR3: CASSQVTSDYEQYF. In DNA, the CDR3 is TGTGCCAGCAGCCAAGTGACTAGCGACTACGAGCAGTACTTC.